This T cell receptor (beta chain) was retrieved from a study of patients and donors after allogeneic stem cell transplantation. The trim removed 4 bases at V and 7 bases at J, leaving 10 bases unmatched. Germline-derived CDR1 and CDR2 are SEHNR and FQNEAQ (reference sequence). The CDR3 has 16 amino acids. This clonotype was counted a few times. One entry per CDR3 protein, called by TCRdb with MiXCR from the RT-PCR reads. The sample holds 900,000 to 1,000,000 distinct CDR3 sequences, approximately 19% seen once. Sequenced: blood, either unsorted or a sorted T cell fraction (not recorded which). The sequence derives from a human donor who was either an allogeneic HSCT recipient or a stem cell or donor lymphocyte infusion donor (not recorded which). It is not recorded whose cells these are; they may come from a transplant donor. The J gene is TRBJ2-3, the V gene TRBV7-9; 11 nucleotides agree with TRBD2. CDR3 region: CASSSALAGAMNTQYF. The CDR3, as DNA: TGTGCCAGCAGCTCAGCACTAGCGGGAGCTATGAATACGCAGTATTTT.